This TCR beta chain was documented in a study of T cell responses to AZD1222 COVID-19 vaccine. Using immunoSEQ multiplex PCR, the repertoire was profiled, and TCRdb retains in-frame clones only, with some absent. This table holds 100,000 or so clones, 88% found once. Germline-derived CDR1 and CDR2 are LNHDA and SQIVND (reference sequence). The CDR3 has 14 residues. Trimming removed 3 bases at V and 0 bases at J, with 9 bases between. As concerns this clone: Its target is not known.

The study's findings and limits: White British ancestry dominated among donors, who included more females, and clonal diversity was possibly underestimated. Spike-specific TCR breadth and depth were elevated following two AZD1222 doses.

Specimen: peripheral blood, collected on day 0 of AZD1222 vaccination. The source of this sequence is an adult in good health. The V and J genes are TRBV19 and TRBJ2-7; D uncertain. For the CDR3, the DNA is TGTGCCAGTAGTATGTATCACAGCTCCTACGAGCAGTACTTC. Translation gives CASSMYHSSYEQYF.